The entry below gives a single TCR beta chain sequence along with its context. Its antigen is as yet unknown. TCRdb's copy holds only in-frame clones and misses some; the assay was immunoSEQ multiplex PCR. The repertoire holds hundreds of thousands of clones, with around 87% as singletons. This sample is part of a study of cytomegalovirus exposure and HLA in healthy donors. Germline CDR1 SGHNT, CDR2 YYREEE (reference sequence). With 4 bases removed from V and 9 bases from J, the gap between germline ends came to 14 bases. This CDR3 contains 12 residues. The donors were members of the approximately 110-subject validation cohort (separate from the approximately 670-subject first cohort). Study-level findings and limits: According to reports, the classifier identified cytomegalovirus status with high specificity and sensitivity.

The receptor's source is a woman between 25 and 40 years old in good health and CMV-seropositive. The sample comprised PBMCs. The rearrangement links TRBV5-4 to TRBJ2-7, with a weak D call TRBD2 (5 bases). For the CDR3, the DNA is TGTGCCAGCAGCCCAAAGGGCGGGTTGCAGTACTTC. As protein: CASSPKGGLQYF.